These 13 T cell receptor beta chains share one sample of origin, sequenced in a study of vaccination and CD4 T cells after COVID-19. Their cognate antigens are unknown. Treatment indicated: approximately nine-day PBMC culture with coronavirus spike peptide pools or control peptides (ViraFEST assay). Cultured CD4+ T-cell DNA underwent Oncomine TCR Beta short-read sequencing. Each CDR3 protein gets one entry after TCRdb re-called the PCR reads with MiXCR. Here the sample spans around 20,000 distinct CDR3 sequences, 40% to 55% being singletons. Sequencing used CD4+ T cells from blood, cultured in vitro, obtained after SARS-CoV-2 vaccination. The receptors stem from a human donor who had recovered from COVID-19.

The rearrangement uses TRBV6-2 or TRBV6-3 and TRBJ1-1; the D is unclear. Trimming shortened V by 7 bases and J by 6 bases, and 15 bases separated the two germline ends. The CDR3 runs 13 residues. In germline, CDR1 is MNHEY, CDR2 SVGEGT. The CDR3, as DNA: TGTGCCAGCAACTCGGGCGGGAAGGCTGAAGCTTTCTTT. As protein: CASNSGGKAEAFF.

The chain uses TRBV6-2 or TRBV6-3 and TRBJ2-1, with 9 nucleotides matching TRBD1. The V and J ends lost 4 bases and 5 bases, in that order; junction bases with no gene match: 12. The CDR3 spans 17 residues. In germline, CDR1 is MNHEY, CDR2 SVGEGT. CDR3 protein: CASSFANLGQGNNEQFF. The DNA of the CDR3 is TGTGCCAGCAGTTTTGCAAACCTAGGACAGGGGAACAATGAGCAGTTCTTC.

The chain joins TRBV5-4 to TRBJ2-5; 15 positions agree with TRBD2. CDR1 and CDR2 (germline): SGHNT, YYREEE (reference sequence). V was pared by 4 bases and J by 5 bases, with 12 bases of the junction left unmatched. This CDR3 comprises 18 residues. Written as DNA, the CDR3 is TGTGCCAGCAGCCCACAAAGGACTAGCGGGAGGGGCCTGGAGACCCAGTACTTC. This encodes CASSPQRTSGRGLETQYF.

V and J are TRBV6-1 and TRBJ2-7; D is possibly TRBD1 (6 bases). The ends were cut back, 6 bases at V and 0 bases at J, with 12 bases in the middle. The CDR3 sequence is 14 residues long. CDR1 MNHNS and CDR2 SASEGT come from the germline V gene. CDR3 in amino acids: CASSPPTGSYEQYF. The CDR3 coding sequence is TGTGCCAGCAGCCCTCCGACAGGCTCCTACGAGCAGTACTTC.

This clonotype has a handful of counts. The V and J genes are TRBV7-9 and TRBJ1-2; TRBD1 is a possible D gene (6 bases). The CDR3 loop spans 16 amino acids. Germline-derived CDR1 and CDR2 are SEHNR and FQNEAQ (reference sequence). Trimming cost V 1 base and J 8 bases, with 20 bases left between them. The CDR3 nucleotides are TGTGCCAGCAGCTTAGACGGTGGCAGGGGTAGTGGAGGCTACACCTTC. Amino acids: CASSLDGGRGSGGYTF.

This clonotype was seen a handful of times. The V call is TRBV7-8, the J call TRBJ2-5, with 7 positions matching TRBD2. Germline CDR1 SGHVS, CDR2 FQNEAQ. The CDR3 spans 15 residues. V shed 5 bases and J 1 base; nucleotides not matched to a gene: 7. CDR3 sequence (DNA): TGTGCCAGCAGCCCAAGCGCTAGCGGCCAAGAGACCCAGTACTTC. This encodes CASSPSASGQETQYF. Drawing the rest from reference TRBV7-8 and TRBJ2-5, the complete variable domain is GAGVSQSPRYKVAKRGQDVALRCDPISGHVSLFWYQQALGQGPEFLTYFQNEAQLDKSGLPSDRFFAERPEGSVSTLKIQRTQQEDSAVYLCASSPSASGQETQYFGPGTRLLVL.

This chain links TRBV5-1 with TRBJ2-7, with D perhaps matching TRBD1 (6 bases). V lost 2 bases and J 6 bases, leaving 12 bases between the germline ends. Germline V gene lookup returns CDR1 SGHRS and CDR2 YFSETQ. CDR3 length equals 13 residues. The DNA for the CDR3 is TGCGCCAGCAGCTTTCGACAGGCCACCGAGCAGTACTTC. This translates into CASSFRQATEQYF.

This chain links TRBV15 with TRBJ2-1, with D unclear. The CDR3 contains 17 residues. CDR1 and CDR2 (germline): LNHNV, YYDKDF (reference sequence). The V and J ends lost 4 bases and 0 bases respectively, with 16 bases between them. The CDR3 nucleotides read TGTGCCACCAGCAAGCGCGGTAGCTTGAGCTCCTACAATGAGCAGTTCTTC. This translates into CATSKRGSLSSYNEQFF.

The chain joins TRBV7-2 to TRBJ2-3; TRBD2 aligns across 12 bases. Germline V gene data show CDR1 as SGHTA and CDR2 as FQGNSA. This CDR3 is built from 17 residues. V was pared by 4 bases and J by 1 base, with 6 bases of the junction left unmatched. CDR3 sequence: CASSSKTSGSGTDTQYF. CDR3 nucleotide sequence: TGTGCCAGCAGCTCAAAGACTAGCGGGAGCGGCACAGATACGCAGTATTTT.

The chain employs TRBV30 and TRBJ2-7, with D possibly TRBD2 on 9 matching bases. Per germline, CDR1 GTSNPN and CDR2 SVGIG (reference sequence). V lost 5 bases and J 6 bases, leaving 29 bases between the germline ends. This CDR3 contains 17 residues. The DNA for the CDR3 is TGTGCCTGGGGCGGGGGGGAGACCGGAGACAGGGGTTGCGAGCAGTACTTC. Its translation: CAWGGGETGDRGCEQYF.

CDR3 in DNA: TGTGCCAGCAGGGGACAGGATGGGGGCTACACCTTC. It encodes CASRGQDGGYTF. The chain links TRBV6-1 to TRBJ1-2, with 8 bases fitting TRBD1. Germline lookup yields CDR1 MNHNS and CDR2 SASEGT. J was trimmed by 8 bases and V by 6 bases; bases with no gene match: 5. CDR3 length equals 12 residues.

This chain uses TRBV11-3 with TRBJ2-7; D is possibly TRBD1 (5 bases). V lost 2 bases and J 2 bases, leaving 16 bases between the germline ends. CDR3 size: 16 residues. Germline CDR1 reads SGHNT; CDR2 reads YENEEA. CDR3 sequence reads: CASSLSGTGSPYEQYF. In nucleotides, the CDR3 is TGTGCCAGCAGCTTATCTGGAACAGGTTCGCCCTACGAGCAGTACTTC.

The chain combines TRBV6-2 or TRBV6-3 with TRBJ1-1; D unclear. The V end lost 2 bases, the J end lost 3 bases, and 19 bases lay between the germline ends. The CDR3 has 17 residues. CDR1 MNHEY and CDR2 SVGEGT come from the germline V gene. The CDR3 is CASSYPSAPRTDTEAFF. The CDR3 region has the DNA TGTGCCAGCAGTTACCCATCGGCCCCCCGGACGGACACTGAAGCTTTCTTT.